The text below deals with one TCR beta chain. Its antigen is still unknown. This sample was taken from a study of T cell responses to AZD1222 COVID-19 vaccine. In the study overall: Doses given second, at about 4 or about 12 weeks, were pooled.

Libraries were prepared by immunoSEQ multiplex PCR; TCRdb keeps only in-frame clonotypes and omits some of them. The table includes 85,000 to 95,000 clones, 85% to 90% detected once. V gave up 1 base and J gave up 0 bases, with 10 bases separating them. Per the germline V gene, CDR1 is MNHNS and CDR2 is SASEGT. The CDR3 extends over 15 amino acids. Broader study findings: Baseline antibody screening turned up just a handful of seropositive AZD1222 recipients. Within unmutated variant regions lay the reported targets of nearly half of spike-specific TCRs.

The chain employs TRBV6-1 and TRBJ2-7; D remains ambiguous. The receptor was isolated from an adult in good health. The sequencing used peripheral blood, collected on day 0 of AZD1222 vaccination. In DNA, the CDR3 is TGTGCCAGCAGTGAAGAAGGGCAGAGCTCCTACGAGCAGTACTTC. Protein sequence: CASSEEGQSSYEQYF.